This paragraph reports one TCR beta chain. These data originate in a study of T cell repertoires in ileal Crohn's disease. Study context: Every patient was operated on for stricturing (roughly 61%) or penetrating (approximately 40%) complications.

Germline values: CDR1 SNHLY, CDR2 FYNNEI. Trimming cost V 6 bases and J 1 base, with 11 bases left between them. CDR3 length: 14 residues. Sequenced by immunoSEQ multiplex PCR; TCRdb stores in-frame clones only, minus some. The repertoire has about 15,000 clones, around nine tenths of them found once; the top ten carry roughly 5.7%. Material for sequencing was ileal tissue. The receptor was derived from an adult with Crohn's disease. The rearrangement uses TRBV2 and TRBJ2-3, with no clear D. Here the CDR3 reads CASRQTLGTDTQYF. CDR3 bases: TGTGCCAGCAGACAGACCCTCGGCACAGATACGCAGTATTTT.